This entry lists 15 T cell receptor beta chains sequenced from one sample in a study of T cells after yellow fever vaccination. MiXCR, run by TCRdb on the 5' RACE reads, gives a single entry per CDR3 protein. The sample has 300,000 to 400,000 distinct CDR3 sequences, approximately 4.2% seen once; the top ten hold 24%. Source: PBMCs, taken 5 days after the yellow fever booster vaccination. The source of these receptors is a young man who received the YFV17D yellow fever vaccine.

This clonotype appeared a few times. The chain has TRBV4-1 and TRBJ1-1; 8 bases agree with TRBD1. The CDR3 totals 19 residues. The ends lost 2 bases at V and 4 bases at J; junction bases unmatched: 18. Germline CDR1 and CDR2: MGHRA and YSYEKL. CDR3 in amino acids: CASSQPGTGRPQSGTEAFF. The CDR3 nucleotides read TGCGCCAGCAGCCAACCCGGGACAGGTAGACCACAAAGTGGCACTGAAGCTTTCTTT.

This clonotype has more than one count but fewer than ten. This chain joins TRBV12-3 or TRBV12-4 and TRBJ1-5; D is unclear. The CDR3 runs 15 residues. Trimming stripped 7 bases from V and 5 bases from J, with 18 bases between. In DNA, the CDR3 is TGTGCCAGCACCGCGAGGCGGGCAGGACATCAGCCCCAGCATTTT. Its protein product is CASTARRAGHQPQHF.

At least ten counts were recorded for this clonotype. This chain uses TRBV19 with TRBJ2-1; TRBD2 matches at 8 bases. J lost 13 bases, V lost 4 bases, and 6 bases had no gene match. The CDR3 runs 12 residues. CDR1 is LNHDA, CDR2 SQIVND, per germline (reference sequence). CDR3 amino acids: CASSTSGGQQFF. DNA for the CDR3: TGTGCCAGTAGTACATCGGGGGGGCAACAGTTCTTC.

J is TRBJ2-2 and V is TRBV25-1; unclear D gene. Deletions cut 1 base from V and 5 bases from J, with 2 bases between. Germline CDR1 reads MGHDK; CDR2 reads SYGVNS. CDR3 size: 12 residues. CDR3 in DNA: TGTGCCAGCAGTGAATTGACCGGGGAGCTGTTTTTT. Translating it yields CASSELTGELFF.

Many counts were recorded for this clonotype. J is TRBJ2-2 and V is TRBV28; 11 nucleotides line up with TRBD1. The CDR3 totals 15 residues. With V trimmed by 3 bases and J by 7 bases, 4 bases remained unmatched. The germline V gene encodes CDR1 MDHEN and CDR2 SYDVKM. The chain's CDR3 is CASSFRTGGDGELFF. In nucleotides, the CDR3 is TGTGCCAGCAGTTTTAGGACAGGGGGCGACGGGGAGCTGTTTTTT.

In its sample, this clonotype was seen a few times. This chain uses TRBV4-1 with TRBJ2-3; D gene unclear. The CDR3 is 11 residues long. The germline V gene encodes CDR1 MGHRA and CDR2 YSYEKL. V lost 4 bases and J 8 bases, leaving 7 bases between the germline ends. CDR3 in amino acids: CASSLRSTQYF. CDR3 nucleotides: TGCGCCAGCAGCCTTCGGAGTACGCAGTATTTT.

V is TRBV13 and J is TRBJ1-1; D is unclear. In germline, CDR1 is PRHDT, CDR2 FYEKMQ (reference sequence). The CDR3 runs 13 residues. V dropped 5 bases and J dropped 3 bases, with 10 bases sitting between them. CDR3 sequence reads: CASSPSVHTEAFF. The CDR3 DNA sequence: TGTGCCAGCAGCCCTTCCGTTCACACTGAAGCTTTCTTT.

In this sample, this clonotype turned up a few times. The V and J genes are TRBV18 and TRBJ1-5; 9 bases map to TRBD1. CDR1 and CDR2 from the germline V gene are KGHSH and LQKENI. The V gene end was trimmed by 6 bases and the J gene end by 7 bases; junction bases not matched to a gene: 4. This CDR3 comprises 13 residues. The CDR3 spells CASSGDREQPQHF. In DNA form, the CDR3 reads TGTGCCAGCTCCGGGGACAGGGAGCAGCCCCAGCATTTT.

At least ten counts were recorded for this clonotype. The V call is TRBV5-1, the J call TRBJ1-5, with 9 bases that match TRBD1. The CDR3 length is 15 residues. Germline assignment: CDR1 SGHRS and CDR2 YFSETQ. V lost 3 bases, J lost 2 bases, and 3 bases stayed unmatched. This chain's CDR3 is CASSSTGGGNQPQHF. Here the CDR3 DNA reads TGCGCCAGCAGCTCTACAGGGGGCGGCAATCAGCCCCAGCATTTT.

This clonotype was seen only a few times. The chain employs TRBV2 and TRBJ1-3; D might be TRBD1 (5 bases). Germline V gene data show CDR1 as SNHLY and CDR2 as FYNNEI. Trimming pared 11 bases from V and 3 bases from J, leaving 14 bases between. This CDR3 is built from 13 residues. The CDR3 nucleotides read TGTGCCCGCGGTTGGGGGAGTGGAAACACCATATATTTT. It encodes CARGWGSGNTIYF.

This clonotype was counted at least ten times. The chain is built from TRBV20-1 and TRBJ2-3, with unresolved D. The CDR3 runs 13 residues. Trimming removed 6 bases from V and 3 bases from J, with 13 bases in between. From germline, CDR1 is DFQATT and CDR2 SNEGSKA (reference sequence). The CDR3 coding sequence is TGCAGTGCCGACGAACGAGGAACAGATACGCAGTATTTT. It specifies CSADERGTDTQYF.

This clonotype was seen ten or more times. This chain links TRBV4-2 with TRBJ2-2; 13 nucleotides agree with TRBD2. Germline loops: CDR1 LGHNA, CDR2 YNFKEQ. V shed 5 bases, J shed 1 base, and the junction held 10 bases outside the gene matches. The CDR3 is 19 amino acids. CDR3 in amino acids: CASSTPGLAGPLNTGELFF. The DNA for the CDR3 is TGTGCCAGCAGCACCCCGGGACTAGCGGGGCCACTGAACACCGGGGAGCTGTTTTTT.

The chain uses TRBV5-1 and TRBJ2-3; unclear D gene. The CDR3 length is 14 residues. The ends were cut back, 0 bases at V and 4 bases at J, with 9 bases in the middle. Germline V lookup: CDR1 SGHRS, CDR2 YFSETQ. For the CDR3, the DNA is TGCGCCAGCAGCTTGGACCAGGCCCCAGATACGCAGTATTTT. It is translated as CASSLDQAPDTQYF.

This clonotype has at least ten counts. This sequence joins TRBV24-1 and TRBJ2-3; D is uncertain. CDR1 is KGHDR and CDR2 is SFDVKD in the germline V gene. V lost 3 bases and J 4 bases, leaving 4 bases between the germline ends. The CDR3 length is 12 residues. The CDR3 sequence: CATSDRADTQYF. Written as DNA, the CDR3 is TGTGCCACCAGTGATCGAGCAGATACGCAGTATTTT.

The chain employs TRBV9 and TRBJ2-3; tentative D call: TRBD2 (5 bases). CDR3 size: 15 residues. Trimming left V 3 bases short and J 4 bases short, with 15 bases between. Germline V gene lookup returns CDR1 SGDLS and CDR2 YYNGEE. The chain's CDR3 is CASSGRADRPDTQYF. The CDR3 DNA sequence: TGTGCCAGCAGCGGGCGGGCCGACCGCCCAGATACGCAGTATTTT.